This T cell receptor beta chain originates from a study of T cell changes during pregnancy in multiple sclerosis. Only in-frame clones appear in the TCRdb table, and some are missing; sequencing was by immunoSEQ multiplex PCR. The sample lists about 59,000 clones; about 93% were seen once. In germline, CDR1 is SGHNT, CDR2 YENEEA. The junction had 7 bases not matched to a gene; V was cut back by 4 bases and J by 0 bases. The CDR3 loop spans 16 amino acids. J is TRBJ2-7 and V is TRBV11-3; 9 bases line up with TRBD1. The source is a female donor in good health, enrolled as a control in a pregnancy study. The material was peripheral blood, obtained in the third trimester of pregnancy. CDR3 region: CASSSPPGQGSYEQYF. Written as DNA, the CDR3 is TGTGCCAGCAGCTCACCGCCGGGACAGGGCTCCTACGAGCAGTACTTC.